One sample yielded the 10 T cell receptor beta chains listed below, sequenced in a study of blood T cell repertoires in COVID-19. Generated by immunoSEQ multiplex PCR, the TCRdb table keeps only in-frame clones and is missing some. Counted here are more than 65,000 clones, around 91% occurring once; the ten biggest clones make up 7.5% to 9%. What was sequenced was peripheral blood. All receptors derive from a human donor in a cohort sampled during active COVID-19.

This chain connects TRBV5-4 to TRBJ1-1; TRBD1 is a possible D gene (6 bases). Trimming removed 4 bases at V and 5 bases at J, with 15 bases between. Germline values: CDR1 SGHNT, CDR2 YYREEE (reference sequence). The CDR3 has 14 amino acids. CDR3 coding DNA: TGTGCCAGCAGCCGATTACAGGGCATGACTGAAGCTTTCTTT. It translates to CASSRLQGMTEAFF.

V usage is TRBV11-2 and J usage is TRBJ2-1; TRBD2 matches 8 bases. The CDR3 runs 18 residues. The ends lost 6 bases at V and 0 bases at J; junction bases unmatched: 13. Germline-derived CDR1 and CDR2 are SGHAT and FQNNGV. CDR3 loop: CASSYGRGAPSSYNEQFF. The CDR3 DNA is TGTGCCAGCAGTTACGGGCGGGGGGCTCCCAGCTCCTACAATGAGCAGTTCTTC.

This chain joins TRBV11-2 and TRBJ1-1; tentatively, D is TRBD1 (6 bases). CDR1 SGHAT and CDR2 FQNNGV come from the germline V gene. This CDR3 contains 16 residues. Trimming pared 5 bases from V and 1 base from J, leaving 17 bases between. The CDR3: CASSPIPLDRNTEAFF. In DNA form, the CDR3 reads TGTGCCAGCAGCCCCATACCTTTGGACAGGAACACTGAAGCTTTCTTT.

This chain connects TRBV6-1 to TRBJ1-2; 10 bases are a match to TRBD1. The CDR3 totals 16 residues. The V and J ends lost 2 bases and 6 bases, in that order; junction bases with no gene match: 9. Per the germline V gene, CDR1 is MNHNS and CDR2 is SASEGT. Here the CDR3 reads CASSENWDRGNHGYTF. As DNA, the CDR3 is TGTGCCAGCAGTGAAAACTGGGACAGGGGTAATCATGGCTACACCTTC.

This CDR3 reads CASSLPSSRGLGPREQFF. DNA of the CDR3: TGTGCCAGCAGCTTACCCAGCTCGAGAGGACTAGGCCCACGTGAGCAGTTCTTC. This chain connects TRBV11-2 to TRBJ2-1, with 7 bases lining up with TRBD2. Trimming at V came to 2 bases and at J to 9 bases, leaving 19 bases not matched to a gene. Looked up from germline, CDR1 is SGHAT and CDR2 is FQNNGV. The CDR3 runs 18 residues.

This CDR3 reads CASSQTGETSYEQYF. DNA of the CDR3: TGCGCCAGCAGCCAGACAGGGGAGACCTCCTACGAGCAGTACTTC. The V call is TRBV5-1, the J call TRBJ2-7, with 8 bases lining up with TRBD1. CDR1 and CDR2 from the germline V gene are SGHRS and YFSETQ. The CDR3 covers 15 residues. With V trimmed by 4 bases and J by 0 bases, 6 bases remained unmatched.

The rearrangement joins TRBV19 to TRBJ1-5; 8 bases line up with TRBD1. CDR1 is LNHDA, CDR2 SQIVND, per germline (reference sequence). V lost 5 bases and J lost 3; bases outside the gene matches: 9. This CDR3 has 16 residues. The CDR3: CASSLFRTGYNQPQHF. CDR3 nucleotides: TGTGCCAGTAGTCTTTTTAGGACAGGGTACAATCAGCCCCAGCATTTT.

The V call is TRBV4-2, the J call TRBJ2-6; TRBD1 is a possible D gene (7 bases). Between the trimmed V and J ends, which lost 5 bases and 4 bases, there was a span of 15 bases. Germline CDR1 and CDR2: LGHNA and YNFKEQ. The CDR3 covers 16 residues. In DNA form, the CDR3 reads TGTGCCAGCAGCTTTAGGAGGGGGCAAGGGGCCAACGTCCTGACTTTC. Translating gives CASSFRRGQGANVLTF.

This chain joins TRBV19 and TRBJ1-6; D possibly corresponds to TRBD1 (6 bases). With 10 bases removed from V and 7 bases from J, the gap between germline ends came to 20 bases. Germline loops: CDR1 LNHDA, CDR2 SQIVND (reference sequence). There are 15 residues in the CDR3. This chain's CDR3 is CATRGGTTRNSPLHF. The CDR3 bases are TGTGCCACCCGGGGGGGGACAACTCGGAATTCACCCCTCCACTTT.

The table lists this clone with a few counts. This sequence joins TRBV11-2 and TRBJ1-6; unclear D gene. Germline loops: CDR1 SGHAT, CDR2 FQNNGV. V lost 1 base, J lost 13 bases, and 11 bases lay in between. CDR3 length: 13 residues. CDR3 region: CASSLGLPGPLHF. CDR3 coding DNA: TGTGCCAGCAGCTTAGGCCTTCCAGGTCCCCTCCACTTT.